These 22 T cell receptor beta chains were sequenced from one sample in a study of cytomegalovirus exposure and HLA in healthy donors. It was with 60 Vbeta and 13 Jbeta primers that the PCR ran. The data were produced by immunoSEQ multiplex PCR, yet TCRdb's version contains in-frame clones alone and is incomplete. Of fewer than 130,000 clones in the sample, roughly 78% are singletons; the top ten hold over 3%. Source material: PBMCs. Source of these receptors: a woman aged 40 to 50 in good health and CMV-seronegative.

V and J are TRBV18 and TRBJ2-7; 9 nucleotides align to TRBD1. The CDR3 sequence is 16 residues long. Germline values: CDR1 KGHSH, CDR2 LQKENI. V shed 2 bases and J 0 bases; nucleotides not matched to a gene: 5. CDR3 sequence: CASSPVQGAISYEQYF. CDR3 DNA: TGTGCCAGCTCACCAGTACAGGGGGCGATCTCCTACGAGCAGTACTTC.

This clone has a single count. J is TRBJ2-7 and V is TRBV27; TRBD2 aligns across 10 bases. This CDR3 has 15 residues. Germline-derived CDR1 and CDR2 are MNHEY and SMNVEV (reference sequence). After removal of 5 bases from V and 6 bases from J, the junction contained 10 bases not matched to a gene. This CDR3 is CASSPSGLATTEQYF. As DNA, the CDR3 is TGTGCCAGCAGTCCCTCGGGACTAGCGACGACCGAGCAGTACTTC.

The chain employs TRBV6-1 and TRBJ1-5; no clear D gene. V dropped 3 bases and J dropped 7 bases, with 19 bases sitting between them. The CDR3 length is 16 residues. The germline V gene encodes CDR1 MNHNS and CDR2 SASEGT. CDR3 region: CASSDPVAGGPQPQHF. CDR3 coding DNA: TGTGCCAGCAGTGACCCCGTAGCGGGCGGCCCCCAGCCCCAGCATTTT.

The chain is built from TRBV5-4 and TRBJ1-1, with D possibly TRBD1 on 6 matching bases. V lost 4 bases and J 5 bases, leaving 21 bases between the germline ends. CDR1 is SGHNT and CDR2 is YYREEE in the germline V gene (reference sequence). This CDR3 has 16 amino acids. CDR3 DNA: TGTGCCAGCAGCCCCGTGGGGGGGCAACTTCTGACTGAAGCTTTCTTT. It codes for CASSPVGGQLLTEAFF.

This clone occurred a few times. This chain's CDR3 is CASNLDSSYGYTF. For the CDR3, the DNA is TGTGCCAGCAACCTTGACAGCTCCTATGGCTACACCTTC. The gene calls are TRBV7-9 and TRBJ1-2; D is possibly TRBD1 (5 bases). Trimming cost V 7 bases and J 4 bases, with 13 bases left between them. Germline lookup yields CDR1 SEHNR and CDR2 FQNEAQ (reference sequence). This CDR3 is built from 13 residues.

The chain recombines TRBV19 with TRBJ2-2, with D perhaps TRBD1 (5 bases). V lost 7 bases, J lost 2 bases, and 11 bases lay in between. In germline, CDR1 is LNHDA, CDR2 SQIVND (reference sequence). The CDR3 totals 14 residues. In nucleotides, the CDR3 is TGTGCCAGTATTCAGGGAATCAACACCGGGGAGCTGTTTTTT. Protein sequence: CASIQGINTGELFF.

The chain uses TRBV5-6 and TRBJ2-7; D is possibly TRBD1 (6 bases). CDR3 size: 16 residues. The germline V gene encodes CDR1 SGHDT and CDR2 YYEEEE. The ends were cut back, 3 bases at V and 0 bases at J, with 16 bases in the middle. This CDR3 reads CASSWRRWDTSYEQYF. The DNA of the CDR3 is TGTGCCAGCAGCTGGAGGAGGTGGGACACCTCCTACGAGCAGTACTTC.

CDR3 bases: TGTGCCAGCAGCCAGGCGACAGGGGGCCCGGGGGAGACCCAGTACTTC. This translates into CASSQATGGPGETQYF. This rearrangement joins TRBV4-2 to TRBJ2-5, with TRBD1 identical over 10 bases. Looked up from germline, CDR1 is LGHNA and CDR2 is YNFKEQ. The CDR3 loop spans 16 amino acids. Losses at the gene ends were 3 bases for V and 5 bases for J; bases not matched to a gene: 9.

This clone was seen just once. J is TRBJ2-7 and V is TRBV28; TRBD2 matches at 7 bases. In germline, CDR1 is MDHEN, CDR2 SYDVKM. There are 12 residues in the CDR3. The trim removed 8 bases at V and 6 bases at J, leaving 7 bases unmatched. The CDR3 here is CASARGGGEQYF. Here the CDR3 DNA reads TGTGCCAGCGCGCGCGGGGGAGGCGAGCAGTACTTC. Filled out from reference TRBV28 and TRBJ2-7, the complete variable domain reads DVKVTQSSRYLVKRTGEKVFLECVQDMDHENMFWYRQDPGLGLRLIYFSYDVKMKEKGDIPEGYSVSREKKERFSLILESASTNQTSMYLCASARGGGEQYFGPGTRLTVT.

CDR3 sequence reads: CASSVPRGDEQYF. The CDR3, as DNA: TGCGCCAGCAGTGTCCCCCGGGGAGACGAGCAGTACTTC. V gene TRBV10-2 combines with J gene TRBJ2-7, with a tentative D call TRBD2 (5 bases). CDR3 size: 13 residues. CDR1 WSHSY and CDR2 SAAADI come from the germline V gene. V was trimmed by 4 bases and J by 5 bases, leaving 12 bases between them.

There are a few counts of this clone. This chain links TRBV29-1 with TRBJ2-1; 10 nucleotides match TRBD2. V shed 2 bases and J 5 bases; nucleotides not matched to a gene: 9. CDR3 length: 16 amino acids. The germline V gene encodes CDR1 SQVTM and CDR2 ANQGSEA. The CDR3 DNA sequence: TGCAGCGTTGAAAATCCGGGACTAGCGAGGAACAATGAGCAGTTCTTC. Translation gives CSVENPGLARNNEQFF.

V usage is TRBV7-2 and J usage is TRBJ2-5, with D possibly being TRBD1 (6 bases). Germline values: CDR1 SGHTA, CDR2 FQGNSA. The CDR3 loop spans 14 amino acids. Trimming removed 8 bases at V and 5 bases at J, with 18 bases between. CDR3: CASSRNRDEETQYF. CDR3 bases: TGTGCCAGCTCCCGCAACAGGGACGAGGAGACCCAGTACTTC.

V is TRBV19 and J is TRBJ1-5; the match to TRBD1 covers 9 bases. The J segment lost 3 bases and the V segment lost 6 bases, leaving 3 bases of the junction unmatched. The CDR3 contains 14 residues. CDR1 is LNHDA and CDR2 is SQIVND in the germline V gene (reference sequence). The CDR3 DNA reads TGTGCCAGTAGCTGGACAGGGGACAATCAGCCCCAGCATTTT. Its protein product is CASSWTGDNQPQHF. The full variable domain, rest sourced from reference TRBV19 and TRBJ1-5, is DGGITQSPKYLFRKEGQNVTLSCEQNLNHDAMYWYRQDPGQGLRLIYYSQIVNDFQKGDIAEGYSVSREKKESFPLTVTSAQKNPTAFYLCASSWTGDNQPQHFGDGTRLSIL.

The chain combines TRBV5-6 with TRBJ1-2; D is possibly TRBD1 (6 bases). Germline V lookup: CDR1 SGHDT, CDR2 YYEEEE. Trimming took off 4 bases at V and 2 bases at J, with 9 bases between the two ends. The CDR3 extends over 13 amino acids. The CDR3 reads CASSDTGNYGYTF. The CDR3 nucleotides are TGTGCCAGCAGCGACACAGGGAACTATGGCTACACCTTC.

The rearrangement uses TRBV10-3 and TRBJ2-1; 14 nucleotides agree with TRBD2. Germline lookup yields CDR1 ENHRY and CDR2 SYGVKD. V was clipped by 0 bases and J by 8 bases; unmatched bases: 3. The CDR3 sequence is 16 residues long. The CDR3 protein is CAISESGTSGRHEQFF. In DNA, the CDR3 is TGTGCCATCAGTGAGTCCGGGACTAGCGGGAGACATGAGCAGTTCTTC.

The chain joins TRBV6-6 to TRBJ1-6, with 10 bases identical to TRBD1. This CDR3 has 16 amino acids. Trimming took 0 bases from V and 8 from J; bases not matched to a gene: 4. CDR1 is MNHNY and CDR2 is SVGAGI in the germline V gene (reference sequence). The CDR3, as DNA: TGTGCCAGCAGTTACTCGACAGGGGGCGTTGATTCACCCCTCCACTTT. Translating it yields CASSYSTGGVDSPLHF.

This chain links TRBV5-8 with TRBJ2-1, with 9 bases fitting TRBD1. The CDR3 is 15 residues long. The germline CDR1 and CDR2 sequences are SGHTS and YDEGEE. Unmatched junction bases numbered 5, after V lost 0 bases and J lost 7 bases. CDR3 loop: CASSLGDREVNEQFF. Written as DNA, the CDR3 is TGTGCCAGCAGCTTGGGGGACAGGGAGGTGAATGAGCAGTTCTTC.

The CDR3 DNA is TGTGCCAGCAGTTACGGACAGGGAGTGAACACTGAAGCTTTCTTT. Translating gives CASSYGQGVNTEAFF. The chain couples TRBV6-6 to TRBJ1-1, with 8 bases fitting TRBD1. This CDR3 is built from 15 residues. Per germline, CDR1 MNHNY and CDR2 SVGAGI (reference sequence). The junction had 2 bases not matched to a gene; V was cut back by 2 bases and J by 0 bases.

CDR3 nucleotides: TGTGCCAGCAGCTGGACTAGCGGGGGGGCCAAAAACATTCAGTACTTC. Protein sequence: CASSWTSGGAKNIQYF. This chain uses TRBV7-2 with TRBJ2-4; 14 bases line up with TRBD2. Trimming removed 4 bases from V and 1 base from J; junction bases left unmatched: 0. The length of the CDR3 is 16 residues. From germline, CDR1 is SGHTA and CDR2 FQGNSA.

The chain couples TRBV5-5 to TRBJ2-5, with TRBD1 matching over 8 bases. Trimming took 4 bases from V and 2 from J; bases not matched to a gene: 4. CDR1 is SGHKS and CDR2 is YYEKEE in the germline V gene (reference sequence). This CDR3 has 14 amino acids. CDR3 in amino acids: CASSDGTGQETQYF. In nucleotides, the CDR3 is TGTGCCAGCAGCGACGGGACAGGACAAGAGACCCAGTACTTC.

The rearrangement uses TRBV7-2 and TRBJ2-7; 9 bases are shared with TRBD1. CDR3 length equals 15 residues. The germline gives CDR1 SGHTA, CDR2 FQGNSA. The junction had 3 bases not matched to a gene; V was cut back by 3 bases and J by 0 bases. The CDR3 nucleotides are TGTGCCAGCAGCTTGGGACAGGGTGTCTCCTACGAGCAGTACTTC. Protein sequence: CASSLGQGVSYEQYF.

The J gene is TRBJ1-2, the V gene TRBV29-1; D remains ambiguous. The CDR3 sequence is 11 residues long. CDR1 and CDR2 (germline): SQVTM, ANQGSEA. With 0 bases removed from V and 6 bases from J, the gap between germline ends came to 5 bases. The DNA of the CDR3 is TGCAGCGTTGAAGATTCAAATGGCTACACCTTC. It yields the protein CSVEDSNGYTF.